A single sample is the source of the 25 T cell receptor beta chains below, sequenced in a study of identical twins (dated by TCRdb to the mid-2010s). Library method: 5' RACE. Sequencing instrument: Illumina HiSeq 2000. TCRdb trimmed the raw reads at Q25, called clones with MiXCR and kept productive beta chains. Every CDR3 protein is listed once, alongside the most common genes and DNA of its rows. In all, the sample holds about 890,000 distinct CDR3 sequences, and approximately 13% of those were seen once. The top ten hold around 1.6% of the sample. This sample also belongs to another study, concerning yellow fever vaccine responses in identical twins.

The sample was PBMCs. These receptors were collected from a woman younger than 30 in good health.

This clonotype came up a few times. The genes are TRBV12-3 or TRBV12-4 and TRBJ2-5, with 9 bases lining up with TRBD2. V trimming: 8 bases; J trimming: 4 bases; junction bases outside the gene matches: 11. The CDR3 consists of 15 residues. CDR3 sequence reads: CASGGAGGPGETQYF. The DNA of the CDR3 is TGTGCCAGCGGGGGCGCGGGAGGGCCCGGAGAGACCCAGTACTTC.

The table lists this clonotype with a count of one. The chain has TRBV7-9 and TRBJ1-2; D unresolved. Trimming pared 0 bases from V and 5 bases from J, leaving 13 bases between. Per germline, CDR1 SEHNR and CDR2 FQNEAQ (reference sequence). This CDR3 is 15 amino acids long. CDR3 sequence (DNA): TGTGCCAGCAGCTTAGCCGGGAGCACAAAGTATGGCTACACCTTC. As protein: CASSLAGSTKYGYTF.

In its sample, this clonotype was seen many times. The chain links TRBV12-3 or TRBV12-4 to TRBJ1-2, with D uncertain. The CDR3 length is 11 residues. V was shortened by 6 bases and J by 4 bases, with 6 bases between the two germline ends. CDR3 DNA: TGTGCCAGCAGAGGACCCTATGGCTACACCTTC. It codes for CASRGPYGYTF.

This clonotype has just a few counts. This chain uses TRBV18 with TRBJ2-1; the match to TRBD2 covers 9 bases. This CDR3 comprises 16 residues. The junction had 12 bases not matched to a gene; V was cut back by 6 bases and J by 6 bases. CDR1 and CDR2 from the germline V gene are KGHSH and LQKENI. Written as DNA, the CDR3 is TGTGCCAGCTCTCCAGGACTAGCGAGCTGGAGCAATGAGCAGTTCTTC. The encoded protein is CASSPGLASWSNEQFF. Combining the CDR3 with reference TRBV18 and TRBJ2-1 gives the whole variable domain NAGVMQNPRHLVRRRGQEARLRCSPMKGHSHVYWYRQLPEEGLKFMVYLQKENIIDESGMPKERFSAEFPKEGPSILRIQQVVRGDSAAYFCASSPGLASWSNEQFFGPGTRLTVL.

The V and J genes are TRBV7-8 and TRBJ1-1, with D possibly matching TRBD1 (6 bases). Between the trimmed V and J ends, which lost 7 bases and 3 bases, there was a span of 18 bases. The germline gives CDR1 SGHVS, CDR2 FQNEAQ. CDR3 size: 15 residues. For the CDR3, the DNA is TGTGCCAGCACCGAAGGGGGGACCCCAGACACTGAAGCTTTCTTT. Residues: CASTEGGTPDTEAFF.

This clonotype was counted a few times. The chain couples TRBV28 to TRBJ1-5, with D uncertain. The germline V gene encodes CDR1 MDHEN and CDR2 SYDVKM. The CDR3 contains 16 residues. V was shortened by 1 base and J by 3 bases, with 13 bases between the two germline ends. The CDR3 nucleotides are TGTGCCAGCAGTTTATTCTCGGATATTCCCAATCAGCCCCAGCATTTT. This sequence encodes CASSLFSDIPNQPQHF.

This clonotype was observed many times. This chain links TRBV11-2 with TRBJ1-1, with 8 bases fitting TRBD1. The CDR3 extends over 16 amino acids. V shed 3 bases and J 11 bases; nucleotides not matched to a gene: 17. Germline loops: CDR1 SGHAT, CDR2 FQNNGV. The CDR3 reads CASSLLSGQGLHRAFF. In DNA, the CDR3 is TGTGCCAGCAGCTTGCTCAGCGGACAGGGCCTGCATCGGGCTTTCTTT.

V usage is TRBV3-1 and J usage is TRBJ2-3; 10 bases fit TRBD2. CDR3 length equals 18 residues. The V gene end was trimmed by 4 bases and the J gene end by 3 bases; junction bases not matched to a gene: 13. Germline CDR1 and CDR2: LGHDT and YNNKEL (reference sequence). CDR3 sequence (DNA): TGTGCCAGCAGCCTACAGACCATCGGGGGACTAGCGACAGATACGCAGTATTTT. Residues: CASSLQTIGGLATDTQYF.

The chain employs TRBV5-1 and TRBJ2-5; D is ambiguous. The ends were cut back, 2 bases at V and 0 bases at J, with 17 bases in the middle. CDR3 length equals 17 residues. Germline assignment: CDR1 SGHRS and CDR2 YFSETQ. The CDR3 bases are TGCGCCAGCAGCTTAGCCCGTCTAGGGCAGAACCAAGAGACCCAGTACTTC. Encoded protein: CASSLARLGQNQETQYF.

The chain employs TRBV28 and TRBJ1-5; D unresolved. Trimming left V 3 bases short and J 0 bases short, with 6 bases between. CDR3 length equals 14 residues. CDR1 and CDR2 from the germline V gene are MDHEN and SYDVKM. The CDR3 is CASSFSYSNQPQHF. CDR3 bases: TGTGCCAGCAGTTTTTCATATAGCAATCAGCCCCAGCATTTT.

In DNA, the CDR3 is TGCAGCACCCAGGTTAGCGGCACCTACAATGAGCAGTTCTTC. It specifies CSTQVSGTYNEQFF. V gene TRBV29-1 combines with J gene TRBJ2-1; tentative D call: TRBD2 (6 bases). Germline V gene lookup returns CDR1 SQVTM and CDR2 ANQGSEA. This CDR3 is built from 14 residues. V lost 8 bases and J 2 bases, leaving 16 bases between the germline ends.

This clonotype was seen only a few times. The chain has TRBV28 and TRBJ2-3; D might be TRBD2 (6 bases). The CDR3 sequence is 17 residues long. Trimming removed 5 bases at V and 0 bases at J, with 18 bases between. Germline CDR1 is MDHEN and CDR2 is SYDVKM. The CDR3 DNA reads as TGTGCCAGCAGTCTTCAGCACCCCGGGACTAGCACAGATACGCAGTATTTT. This encodes CASSLQHPGTSTDTQYF.

The chain couples TRBV2 to TRBJ2-1; 11 bases fit TRBD2. V shed 8 bases and J 3 bases; nucleotides not matched to a gene: 3. This CDR3 is 14 amino acids long. CDR1 SNHLY and CDR2 FYNNEI come from the germline V gene. Written as DNA, the CDR3 is TGTGCCAGCCGGGGACTAGCGGACTACAATGAGCAGTTCTTC. It specifies CASRGLADYNEQFF.

The chain combines TRBV15 with TRBJ2-7; D perhaps matches TRBD2 (6 bases). The CDR3 extends over 16 amino acids. V was pared by 1 base and J by 2 bases, with 15 bases between. The germline CDR1 and CDR2 sequences are LNHNV and YYDKDF (reference sequence). This CDR3 is CATSRALGGTPYEQYV. As DNA, the CDR3 is TGTGCCACCAGCAGAGCCTTGGGAGGAACTCCCTACGAGCAGTACGTC.

This chain connects TRBV5-1 to TRBJ2-1; TRBD2 matches 7 bases. The CDR3 runs to 14 residues. With 1 base clipped from V and 9 bases from J, the junction kept 7 bases outside the gene matches. Per germline, CDR1 SGHRS and CDR2 YFSETQ. Written as DNA, the CDR3 is TGCGCCAGCAGCTTGTTGGCGGGAGCCAGTGAGCAGTTCTTC. Its protein product is CASSLLAGASEQFF. The full variable domain, in which reference TRBV5-1 and TRBJ2-1 provide the parts outside the CDR3, is KAGVTQTPRYLIKTRGQQVTLSCSPISGHRSVSWYQQTPGQGLQFLFEYFSETQRNKGNFPGRFSGRQFSNSRSEMNVSTLELGDSALYLCASSLLAGASEQFFGPGTRLTVL.

This clonotype was recorded many times. The genes are TRBV2 and TRBJ2-3; 14 nucleotides align to TRBD2. With V trimmed by 0 bases and J by 7 bases, 3 bases remained unmatched. The CDR3 loop spans 16 amino acids. The germline V gene has CDR1 SNHLY and CDR2 FYNNEI. This CDR3 reads CASSEAGTSGGNTQYF. The CDR3 bases are TGTGCCAGCAGTGAAGCGGGGACTAGCGGGGGAAATACGCAGTATTTT.

This clonotype appeared many times. The V gene is TRBV12-3 or TRBV12-4, the J gene TRBJ1-1; TRBD1 might be the D (5 bases). The CDR3 is 14 residues long. Trimming removed 5 bases from V and 2 bases from J, with 12 bases in between. In DNA, the CDR3 is TGTGCCAGCAGTGAGGGGTTTTTCAACACTGAAGCTTTCTTT. This codes for CASSEGFFNTEAFF.

This chain uses TRBV12-3 or TRBV12-4 with TRBJ1-5; D is unclear. V was shortened by 3 bases and J by 2 bases, with 8 bases between the two germline ends. CDR3 length equals 14 residues. The CDR3 region has the DNA TGTGCCAGCAGTTTGAGGGAGGGCAATCAGCCCCAGCATTTT. It encodes CASSLREGNQPQHF.

J is TRBJ2-1 and V is TRBV5-6; perhaps TRBD2 as D (5 bases). Germline-derived CDR1 and CDR2 are SGHDT and YYEEEE. V lost 2 bases to trimming and J lost 8 bases, with 14 bases between them. This CDR3 contains 14 residues. The CDR3 protein is CASSFNVARHEQFF. Written as DNA, the CDR3 is TGTGCCAGCAGCTTCAATGTAGCGAGACATGAGCAGTTCTTC.

This clonotype turned up a few times. The chain is built from TRBV12-3 or TRBV12-4 and TRBJ1-3; unclear D gene. The CDR3 contains 14 residues. Trimming stripped 8 bases from V and 4 bases from J, with 15 bases between. Here the CDR3 DNA reads TGTGCCAGCTCTGGGTGGGTAGAGGGAAACACCATATATTTT. Translating it yields CASSGWVEGNTIYF.

This clonotype was seen a handful of times. The V gene is TRBV5-1, the J gene TRBJ1-1, with 12 bases fitting TRBD1. Looked up from germline, CDR1 is SGHRS and CDR2 is YFSETQ. CDR3 length: 18 residues. V was clipped by 0 bases and J by 1 base; unmatched bases: 7. The CDR3 loop reads CASSLVGQGAMANTEAFF. The CDR3 bases are TGCGCCAGCAGCTTGGTGGGACAGGGGGCTATGGCGAACACTGAAGCTTTCTTT.

This clonotype showed up just a few times. The rearrangement joins TRBV29-1 to TRBJ2-2; 8 bases agree with TRBD1. CDR3 length: 13 residues. Trimming took 4 bases from V and 7 from J; bases not matched to a gene: 5. CDR1 is SQVTM and CDR2 is ANQGSEA in the germline V gene. The CDR3 sequence: CSVGTGRNGELFF. Here the CDR3 DNA reads TGCAGCGTTGGGACAGGGCGTAACGGGGAGCTGTTTTTT.

The count of this clonotype is one. Here the CDR3 reads CASSWLGTGELFF. The CDR3 coding sequence is TGTGCCAGCAGTTGGCTGGGAACCGGGGAGCTGTTTTTT. J is TRBJ2-2 and V is TRBV27; no clear D. CDR3 size: 13 residues. Germline assignment: CDR1 MNHEY and CDR2 SMNVEV (reference sequence). V was shortened by 4 bases and J by 5 bases, with 8 bases between the two germline ends.

The chain couples TRBV28 to TRBJ1-1; D is undetermined. The germline CDR1 and CDR2 sequences are MDHEN and SYDVKM. The length of the CDR3 is 14 residues. V gave up 6 bases and J gave up 6 bases, with 17 bases separating them. The CDR3 loop is CASSTRNGAAEAFF. In DNA, the CDR3 is TGTGCCAGCAGCACCAGGAATGGAGCTGCTGAAGCTTTCTTT.

The V and J genes are TRBV20-1 and TRBJ2-3; D may be TRBD1 or TRBD2 (5 bases each). Trimming stripped 6 bases from V and 8 bases from J, with 15 bases between. This CDR3 is built from 12 residues. CDR1 is DFQATT, CDR2 SNEGSKA, per germline (reference sequence). In DNA form, the CDR3 reads TGCAGTGCAGTGGGGGACCAGAGTACGCAGTATTTT. It yields the protein CSAVGDQSTQYF.